The table lists the clone carrying this T cell receptor (beta chain) with many counts. Its target is unknown. The sample belongs to a study of CD8 T cells in ankylosing spondylitis. Study-wide results and caveats: Relatively scarce in peripheral blood, disease-linked clones were CD8+. Blood from ankylosing spondylitis patients appeared to carry a characteristic roughly eight-variant TCR beta motif.

Construction of TCR beta libraries was performed using quantitative 5'-RACE with molecular barcodes. A single record per CDR3 protein comes from TCRdb applying MiXCR to the 5' RACE reads. In the table there are about 800,000 distinct CDR3 sequences, about 10% of which are singletons. This CDR3 spans 16 amino acids. Germline V gene sequence: CDR1 SGHDT, CDR2 YYEEEE. With 0 bases removed from V and 2 bases from J, the gap between germline ends came to 14 bases. Sequenced material: blood, either unsorted or a sorted T cell fraction (not recorded which). The chain employs TRBV5-6 and TRBJ1-2, with TRBD1 as a possible D gene (5 bases). This receptor was obtained from a male donor with ankylosing spondylitis. Here the CDR3 reads CASSLVGAVGNYGYTF. DNA of the CDR3: TGTGCCAGCAGCTTGGTTGGGGCGGTCGGAAACTATGGCTACACCTTC.